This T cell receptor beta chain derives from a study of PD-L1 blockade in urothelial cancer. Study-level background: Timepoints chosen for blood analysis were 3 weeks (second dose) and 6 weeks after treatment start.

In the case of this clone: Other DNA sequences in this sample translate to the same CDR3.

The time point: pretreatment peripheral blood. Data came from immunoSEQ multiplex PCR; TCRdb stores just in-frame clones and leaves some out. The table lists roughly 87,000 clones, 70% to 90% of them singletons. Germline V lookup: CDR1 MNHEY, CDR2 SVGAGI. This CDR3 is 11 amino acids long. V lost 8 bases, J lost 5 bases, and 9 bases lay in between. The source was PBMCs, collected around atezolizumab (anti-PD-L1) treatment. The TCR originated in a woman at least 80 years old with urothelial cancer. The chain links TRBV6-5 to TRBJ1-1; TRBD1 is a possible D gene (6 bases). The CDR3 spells CASSQGTEAFF. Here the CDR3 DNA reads TGTGCCAGCTCACAGGGAACTGAAGCTTTCTTT.